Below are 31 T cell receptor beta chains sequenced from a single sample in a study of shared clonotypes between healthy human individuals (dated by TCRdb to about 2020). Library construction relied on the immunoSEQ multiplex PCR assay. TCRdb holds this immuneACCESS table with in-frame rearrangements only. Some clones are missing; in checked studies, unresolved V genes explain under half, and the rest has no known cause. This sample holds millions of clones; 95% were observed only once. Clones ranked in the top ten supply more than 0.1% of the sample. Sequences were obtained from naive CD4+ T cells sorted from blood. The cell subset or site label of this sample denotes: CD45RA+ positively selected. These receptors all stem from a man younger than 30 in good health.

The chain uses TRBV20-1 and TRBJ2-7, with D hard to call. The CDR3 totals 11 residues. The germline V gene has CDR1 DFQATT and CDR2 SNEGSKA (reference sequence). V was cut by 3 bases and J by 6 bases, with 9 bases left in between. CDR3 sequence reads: CSARAQTEQYF. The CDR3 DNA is TGCAGTGCTAGGGCGCAGACCGAGCAGTACTTC.

Written as DNA, the CDR3 is TGCGCCAGCAGCCAATTAGTACAGGGGCCCTATCAAGAGACCCAGTACTTC. Its translation: CASSQLVQGPYQETQYF. The V and J genes are TRBV4-1 and TRBJ2-5; TRBD1 agrees at 7 bases. From germline, CDR1 is MGHRA and CDR2 YSYEKL. CDR3 size: 17 residues. The V and J ends lost 2 bases and 2 bases, in that order; junction bases with no gene match: 11.

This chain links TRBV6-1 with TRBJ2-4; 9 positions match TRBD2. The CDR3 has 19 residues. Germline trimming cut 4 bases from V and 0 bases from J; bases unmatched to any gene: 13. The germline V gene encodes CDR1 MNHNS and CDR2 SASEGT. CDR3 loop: CASSGTSGSLIIAKNIQYF. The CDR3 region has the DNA TGTGCCAGCAGTGGTACTAGCGGGTCTCTAATTATAGCCAAAAACATTCAGTACTTC.

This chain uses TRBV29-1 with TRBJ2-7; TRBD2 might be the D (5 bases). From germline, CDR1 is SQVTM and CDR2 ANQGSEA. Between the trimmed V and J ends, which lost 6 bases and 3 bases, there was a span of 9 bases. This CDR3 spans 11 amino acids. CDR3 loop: CSVAENYEQYF. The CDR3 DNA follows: TGCAGCGTAGCGGAGAACTACGAGCAGTACTTC.

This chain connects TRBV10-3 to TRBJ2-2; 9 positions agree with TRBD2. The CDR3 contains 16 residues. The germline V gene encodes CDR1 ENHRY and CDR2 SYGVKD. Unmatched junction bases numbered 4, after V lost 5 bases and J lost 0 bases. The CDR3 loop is CAISLAGSPNTGELFF. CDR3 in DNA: TGTGCCATCAGTCTAGCGGGGTCTCCGAACACCGGGGAGCTGTTTTTT.

The CDR3 nucleotides are TGCGCCAGCAGCTGGGGGCTTAAGGTAGCCACCGGGGAGCTGTTTTTT. It translates to CASSWGLKVATGELFF. The V and J genes are TRBV5-1 and TRBJ2-2, with a tentative D call TRBD1 (6 bases). The CDR3 extends over 16 amino acids. CDR1 is SGHRS, CDR2 YFSETQ, per germline. Trimming cost V 3 bases and J 4 bases, with 16 bases left between them.

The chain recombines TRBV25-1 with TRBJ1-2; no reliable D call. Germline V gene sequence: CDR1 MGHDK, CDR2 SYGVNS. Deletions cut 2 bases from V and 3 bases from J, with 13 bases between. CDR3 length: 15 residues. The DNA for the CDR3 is TGTGCCAGCAGTGAAGCGGGGTTGGGATACTATGGCTACACCTTC. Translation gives CASSEAGLGYYGYTF.

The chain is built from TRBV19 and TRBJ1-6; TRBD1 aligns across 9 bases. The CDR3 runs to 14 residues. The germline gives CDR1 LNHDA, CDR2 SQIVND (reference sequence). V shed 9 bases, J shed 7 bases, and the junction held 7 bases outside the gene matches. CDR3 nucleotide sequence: TGTGCCAGCGGCCCGGGACAGGGCAATTCACCCCTCCACTTT. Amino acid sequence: CASGPGQGNSPLHF.

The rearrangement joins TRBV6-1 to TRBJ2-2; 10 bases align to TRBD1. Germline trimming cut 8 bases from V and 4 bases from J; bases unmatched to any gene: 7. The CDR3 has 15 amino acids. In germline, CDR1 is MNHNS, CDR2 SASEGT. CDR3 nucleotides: TGTGCCAGCGTCTGGGACAGGGGCTCCACCGGGGAGCTGTTTTTT. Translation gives CASVWDRGSTGELFF.

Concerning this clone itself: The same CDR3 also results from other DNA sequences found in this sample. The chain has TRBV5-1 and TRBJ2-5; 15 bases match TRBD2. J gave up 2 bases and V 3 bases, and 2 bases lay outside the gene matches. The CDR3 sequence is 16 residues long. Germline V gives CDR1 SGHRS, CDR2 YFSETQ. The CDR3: CASSSGLAGGQETQYF. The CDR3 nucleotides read TGCGCCAGCAGCTCCGGACTAGCGGGAGGGCAAGAGACCCAGTACTTC. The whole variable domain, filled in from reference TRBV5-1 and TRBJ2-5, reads KAGVTQTPRYLIKTRGQQVTLSCSPISGHRSVSWYQQTPGQGLQFLFEYFSETQRNKGNFPGRFSGRQFSNSRSEMNVSTLELGDSALYLCASSSGLAGGQETQYFGPGTRLLVL.

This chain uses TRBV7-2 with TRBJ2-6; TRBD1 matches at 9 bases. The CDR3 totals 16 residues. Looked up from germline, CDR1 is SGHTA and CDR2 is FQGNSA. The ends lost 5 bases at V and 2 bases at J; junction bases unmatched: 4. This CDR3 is CASSQDRGTGANVLTF. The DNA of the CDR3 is TGTGCCAGCAGCCAGGACAGGGGAACTGGGGCCAACGTCCTGACTTTC.

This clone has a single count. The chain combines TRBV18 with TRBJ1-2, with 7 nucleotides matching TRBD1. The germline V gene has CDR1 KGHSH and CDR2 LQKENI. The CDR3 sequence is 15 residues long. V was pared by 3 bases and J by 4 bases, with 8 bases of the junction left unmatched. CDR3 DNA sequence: TGTGCCAGCTCACCTACAGGGGTGGTTCCCTATGGCTACACCTTC. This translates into CASSPTGVVPYGYTF. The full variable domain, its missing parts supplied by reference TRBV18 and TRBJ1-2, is NAGVMQNPRHLVRRRGQEARLRCSPMKGHSHVYWYRQLPEEGLKFMVYLQKENIIDESGMPKERFSAEFPKEGPSILRIQQVVRGDSAAYFCASSPTGVVPYGYTFGSGTRLTVV.

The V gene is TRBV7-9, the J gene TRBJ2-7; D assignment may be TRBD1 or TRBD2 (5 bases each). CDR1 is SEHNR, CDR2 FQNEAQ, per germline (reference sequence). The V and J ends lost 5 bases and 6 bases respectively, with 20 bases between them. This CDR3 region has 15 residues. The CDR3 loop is CASSVWGSLDAEQYF. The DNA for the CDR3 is TGTGCCAGCAGCGTTTGGGGGTCTCTGGACGCCGAGCAGTACTTC.

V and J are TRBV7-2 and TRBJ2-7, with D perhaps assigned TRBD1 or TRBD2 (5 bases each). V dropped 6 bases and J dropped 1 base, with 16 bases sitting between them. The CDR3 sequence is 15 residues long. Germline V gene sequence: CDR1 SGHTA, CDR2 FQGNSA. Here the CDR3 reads CASRWDAFKSYEQYF. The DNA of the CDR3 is TGTGCCAGCAGATGGGACGCCTTTAAATCCTACGAGCAGTACTTC.

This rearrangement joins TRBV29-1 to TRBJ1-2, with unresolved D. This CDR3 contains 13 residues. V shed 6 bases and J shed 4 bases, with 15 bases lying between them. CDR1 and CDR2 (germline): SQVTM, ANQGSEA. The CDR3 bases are TGCAGCGTCGCGCGAACAGTTTTCTATGGCTACACCTTC. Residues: CSVARTVFYGYTF.

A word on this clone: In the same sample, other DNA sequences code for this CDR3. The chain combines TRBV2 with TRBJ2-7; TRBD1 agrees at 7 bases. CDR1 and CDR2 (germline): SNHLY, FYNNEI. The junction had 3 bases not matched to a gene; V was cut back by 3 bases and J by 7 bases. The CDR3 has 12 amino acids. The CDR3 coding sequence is TGTGCCAGCAGTGAGACAGGGTTGGAGCAGTACTTC. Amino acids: CASSETGLEQYF.

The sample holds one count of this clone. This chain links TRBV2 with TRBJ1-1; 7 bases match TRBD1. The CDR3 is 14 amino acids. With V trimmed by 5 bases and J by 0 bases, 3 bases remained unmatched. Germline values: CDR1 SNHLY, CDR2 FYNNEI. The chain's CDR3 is CASSQQGMNTEAFF. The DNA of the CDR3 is TGTGCCAGCAGTCAACAGGGGATGAACACTGAAGCTTTCTTT.

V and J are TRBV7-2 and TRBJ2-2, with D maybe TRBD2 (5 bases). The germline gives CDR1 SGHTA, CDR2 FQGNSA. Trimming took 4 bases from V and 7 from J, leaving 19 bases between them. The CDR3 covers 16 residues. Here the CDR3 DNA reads TGTGCCAGCAGCTATCCAAACCCCCAGGCGGGCGGGGAGCTGTTTTTT. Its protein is CASSYPNPQAGGELFF.

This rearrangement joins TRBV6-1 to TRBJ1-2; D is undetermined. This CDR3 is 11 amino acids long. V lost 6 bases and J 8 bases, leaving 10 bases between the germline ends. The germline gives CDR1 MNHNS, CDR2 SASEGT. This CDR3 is CASSPGWGYTF. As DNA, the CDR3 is TGTGCCAGCAGCCCCGGTTGGGGCTACACCTTC.

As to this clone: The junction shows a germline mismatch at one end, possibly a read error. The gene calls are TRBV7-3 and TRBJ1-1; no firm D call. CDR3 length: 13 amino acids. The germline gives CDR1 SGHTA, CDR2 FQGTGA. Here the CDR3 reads CASSFRRATEAFF. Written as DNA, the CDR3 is TGTGCCAGCAGTTTTCGTAGGGCCACTGAGGCTTTCTTT. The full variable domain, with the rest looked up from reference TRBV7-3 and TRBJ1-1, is GAGVSQTPSNKVTEKGKYVELRCDPISGHTALYWYRQSLGQGPEFLIYFQGTGAADDSGLPNDRFFAVRPEGSVSTLKIQRTERGDSAVYLCASSFRRATEAFFGQGTRLTVV.

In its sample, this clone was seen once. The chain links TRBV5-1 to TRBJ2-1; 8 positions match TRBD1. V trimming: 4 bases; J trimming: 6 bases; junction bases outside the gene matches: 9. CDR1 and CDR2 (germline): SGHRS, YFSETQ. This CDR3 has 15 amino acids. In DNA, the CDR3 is TGCGCCAGCAGCCCGAGGACAGGGTCAGGCAATGAGCAGTTCTTC. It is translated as CASSPRTGSGNEQFF.

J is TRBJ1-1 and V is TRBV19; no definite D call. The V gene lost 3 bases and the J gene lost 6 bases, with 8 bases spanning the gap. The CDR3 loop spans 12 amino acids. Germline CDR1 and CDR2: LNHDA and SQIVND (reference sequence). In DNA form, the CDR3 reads TGTGCCAGTAGTATGTCTAGGGCTGAAGCTTTCTTT. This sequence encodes CASSMSRAEAFF.

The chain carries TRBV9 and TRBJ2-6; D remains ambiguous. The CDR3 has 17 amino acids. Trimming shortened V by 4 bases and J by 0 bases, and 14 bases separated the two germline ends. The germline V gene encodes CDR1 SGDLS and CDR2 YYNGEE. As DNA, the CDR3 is TGTGCCAGCAGCTTACGGGTACAGAGCTCTGGGGCCAACGTCCTGACTTTC. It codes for CASSLRVQSSGANVLTF.

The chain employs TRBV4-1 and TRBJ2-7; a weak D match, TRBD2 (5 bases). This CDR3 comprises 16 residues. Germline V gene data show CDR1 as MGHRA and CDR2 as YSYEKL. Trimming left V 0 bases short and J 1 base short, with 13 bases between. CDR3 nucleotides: TGCGCCAGCAGCCAAGATGGCCTACTAGGATCCTACGAGCAGTACTTC. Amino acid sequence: CASSQDGLLGSYEQYF.

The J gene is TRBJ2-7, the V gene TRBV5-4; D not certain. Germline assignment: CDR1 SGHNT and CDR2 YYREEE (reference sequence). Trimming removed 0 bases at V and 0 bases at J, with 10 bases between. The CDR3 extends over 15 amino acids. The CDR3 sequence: CASSLAADGSYEQYF. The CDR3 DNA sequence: TGTGCCAGCAGCTTGGCCGCCGACGGCTCCTACGAGCAGTACTTC.

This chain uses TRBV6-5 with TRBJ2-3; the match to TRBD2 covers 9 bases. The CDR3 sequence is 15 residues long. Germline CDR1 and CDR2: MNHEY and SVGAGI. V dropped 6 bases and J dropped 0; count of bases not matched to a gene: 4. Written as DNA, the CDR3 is TGTGCCAGCAGCCTGACTAGCGGAAGCACAGATACGCAGTATTTT. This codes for CASSLTSGSTDTQYF.

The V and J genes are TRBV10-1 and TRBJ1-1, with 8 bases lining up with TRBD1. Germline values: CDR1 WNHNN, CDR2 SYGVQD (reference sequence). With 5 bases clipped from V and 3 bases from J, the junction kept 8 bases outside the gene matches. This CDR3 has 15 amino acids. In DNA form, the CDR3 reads TGCGCCAGCAGTCGGGATCAGGGGGCGGACACTGAAGCTTTCTTT. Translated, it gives CASSRDQGADTEAFF.

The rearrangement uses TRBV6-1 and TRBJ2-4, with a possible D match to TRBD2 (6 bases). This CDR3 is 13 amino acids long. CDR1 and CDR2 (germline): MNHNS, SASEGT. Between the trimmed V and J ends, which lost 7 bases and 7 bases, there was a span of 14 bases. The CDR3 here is CASNKERGNIQYF. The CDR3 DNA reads TGTGCCAGCAACAAGGAACGGGGGAACATTCAGTACTTC.

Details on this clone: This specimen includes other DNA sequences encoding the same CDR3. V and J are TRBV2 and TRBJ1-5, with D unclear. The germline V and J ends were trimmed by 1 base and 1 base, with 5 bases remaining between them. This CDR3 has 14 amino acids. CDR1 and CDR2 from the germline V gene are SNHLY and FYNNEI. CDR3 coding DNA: TGTGCCAGCAGTGAAGGGCTGAGCAATCAGCCCCAGCATTTT. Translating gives CASSEGLSNQPQHF.

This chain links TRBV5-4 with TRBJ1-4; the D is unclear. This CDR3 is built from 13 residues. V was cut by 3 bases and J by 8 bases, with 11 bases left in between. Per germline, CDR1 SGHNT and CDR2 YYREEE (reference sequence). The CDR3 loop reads CASSSNSREKLFF. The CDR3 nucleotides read TGTGCCAGCAGCTCGAACAGTCGGGAAAAACTGTTTTTT.

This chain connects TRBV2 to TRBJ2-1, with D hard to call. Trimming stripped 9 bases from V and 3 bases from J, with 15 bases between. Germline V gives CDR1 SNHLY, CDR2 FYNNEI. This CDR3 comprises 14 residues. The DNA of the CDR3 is TGTGCCAGTTCCTCAGGCGCTATCTACAATGAGCAGTTCTTC. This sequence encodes CASSSGAIYNEQFF. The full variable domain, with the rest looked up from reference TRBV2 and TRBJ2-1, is EPEVTQTPSHQVTQMGQEVILRCVPISNHLYFYWYRQILGQKVEFLVSFYNNEISEKSEIFDDQFSVERPDGSNFTLKIRSTKLEDSAMYFCASSSGAIYNEQFFGPGTRLTVL.